This T cell receptor beta chain was found in a study of T cells after posttransplantation cyclophosphamide. Study outcomes and limitations: Recipient CMV seropositivity and CMV reactivation strongly tracked TRB clonality. Skin or GI-infiltrating T cells shared few TRB sequences with blood.

Control samples came 1 year after myeloablative marrow transplants with methotrexate plus calcineurin inhibitor. Profiling relied on immunoSEQ multiplex PCR, and the TCRdb table lists in-frame clones only, not all of them. In the table there are roughly 14,000 clones, around 82% of which are singletons. Germline assignment: CDR1 MNHEY and CDR2 SMNVEV (reference sequence). The CDR3 extends over 19 amino acids. V lost 4 bases, J lost 4 bases, and 15 bases stayed unmatched. About this clone: Its antigen is not identified.

This clonotype was obtained from a male patient between 18 and 35 years old who received an allogeneic stem cell transplant from a related donor, was CMV-positive, and had no GVHD. Some T cells may have originated in the graft donor. This sequence joins TRBV27 and TRBJ2-7; 14 bases map to TRBD2. The source material was PBMCs, sampled roughly 57 weeks after allogeneic stem cell transplant with calcineurin inhibitor and methotrexate. The CDR3: CASSSQSFPGLAGAYEQYF. The CDR3 DNA is TGTGCCAGCAGTTCTCAATCTTTTCCGGGACTAGCGGGAGCGTACGAGCAGTACTTC.